This is a list of T cell receptor beta chains from one sample in a study of T-cell memory formation after mild COVID-19. TCRdb recomputed calls from the 5' RACE reads with MiXCR, one row per CDR3 protein. The profile shows about 140,000 distinct CDR3 sequences, about 14% of them singletons. Sequences were obtained from PBMCs or a T cell subset sorted from them (not recorded which). These receptors were collected from an adult woman who had mild COVID-19 (a few samples of this study predate the infection). Cell type and time point are not known. Both conserved end residues are part of each CDR3. Each record gives: J gene, V gene, D gene, clone size, CDR3 protein, CDR3 DNA. D genes are given only for firm matches. Clone size is not always given. Where it is, it says once, few, many or a class for expanded clones.

j_call: TRBJ1-2; v_call: TRBV5-6; d_call: -; clone_size: few; cdr3_aa: CASSLERFPNYGYTF; cdr3_nt: TGTGCCAGCAGCTTGGAGAGATTTCCAAACTATGGCTACACCTTC
j_call: TRBJ1-2; v_call: TRBV4-1; d_call: -; clone_size: few; cdr3_aa: CASSHLESGYGYTF; cdr3_nt: TGCGCCAGCAGCCACCTCGAGTCAGGCTATGGCTACACCTTC
j_call: TRBJ2-3; v_call: TRBV10-3; d_call: -; clone_size: few; cdr3_aa: CAISAWSAGRADTQYF; cdr3_nt: TGTGCCATCAGTGCCTGGAGCGCAGGGCGGGCAGATACGCAGTATTTT
j_call: TRBJ2-6; v_call: TRBV12-3/TRBV12-4; d_call: TRBD1; clone_size: few; cdr3_aa: CASSSPGQGLRGPSGANVLTF; cdr3_nt: TGTGCCAGCAGTTCACCGGGACAGGGGCTTAGGGGACCCTCTGGGGCCAACGTCCTGACTTTC
j_call: TRBJ2-3; v_call: TRBV6-5; d_call: TRBD2; clone_size: -; cdr3_aa: CASSYSKRREGNTQYF; cdr3_nt: TGTGCCAGCAGTTACTCGAAGCGGCGGGAGGGAAATACGCAGTATTTT
j_call: TRBJ2-7; v_call: TRBV12-3/TRBV12-4; d_call: -; clone_size: many; cdr3_aa: CASSPQAVKFYEQYF; cdr3_nt: TGTGCCAGCAGTCCGCAGGCAGTTAAGTTCTACGAGCAGTACTTC
j_call: TRBJ1-1; v_call: TRBV18; d_call: TRBD1; clone_size: -; cdr3_aa: CASSRQGAENTEAFF; cdr3_nt: TGTGCCAGCTCGCGACAGGGGGCGGAGAACACTGAAGCTTTCTTT
j_call: TRBJ2-5; v_call: TRBV24-1; d_call: -; clone_size: -; cdr3_aa: CATSDLGPRGATVQETQYF; cdr3_nt: TGTGCCACCAGTGATTTGGGCCCCCGCGGGGCAACTGTCCAAGAGACCCAGTACTTC
j_call: TRBJ2-5; v_call: TRBV5-1; d_call: -; clone_size: once; cdr3_aa: CASSLAGGWTETQYF; cdr3_nt: TGCGCCAGCAGCTTGGCCGGGGGTTGGACGGAGACCCAGTACTTC
j_call: TRBJ2-5; v_call: TRBV5-1; d_call: TRBD2; clone_size: many; cdr3_aa: CASSLRTSGEETQYF; cdr3_nt: TGCGCCAGCAGCTTGAGGACTAGCGGGGAGGAGACCCAGTACTTC
j_call: TRBJ2-3; v_call: TRBV6-6; d_call: TRBD2; clone_size: few; cdr3_aa: CASSTGTSDTDTQYF; cdr3_nt: TGTGCCAGCAGTACAGGGACTAGCGACACAGATACGCAGTATTTT
j_call: TRBJ1-6; v_call: TRBV11-2; d_call: -; clone_size: few; cdr3_aa: CASSSRQAYNSPLHF; cdr3_nt: TGTGCCAGCAGCTCCAGACAGGCCTATAATTCACCCCTCCACTTT
j_call: TRBJ2-2; v_call: TRBV30; d_call: TRBD1; clone_size: -; cdr3_aa: CACTGGYTGELFF; cdr3_nt: TGTGCCTGTACAGGGGGATACACCGGGGAGCTGTTTTTT
j_call: TRBJ2-3; v_call: TRBV19; d_call: TRBD2; clone_size: -; cdr3_aa: CASSTREGSTDTQYF; cdr3_nt: TGTGCCAGTAGTACTCGGGAGGGAAGCACAGATACGCAGTATTTT
j_call: TRBJ2-1; v_call: TRBV6-5; d_call: TRBD1; clone_size: few; cdr3_aa: CASSYSYDREAEQFF; cdr3_nt: TGTGCCAGCAGTTACTCTTATGACAGGGAAGCTGAGCAGTTCTTC
j_call: TRBJ2-5; v_call: TRBV7-9; d_call: -; clone_size: -; cdr3_aa: CASSLLGSDQTQYF; cdr3_nt: TGTGCCAGCAGCTTATTAGGATCTGATCAGACCCAGTACTTC
j_call: TRBJ2-4; v_call: TRBV29-1; d_call: -; clone_size: few; cdr3_aa: CSVVTGYGIQYF; cdr3_nt: TGCAGCGTTGTTACAGGGTATGGCATTCAGTACTTC
j_call: TRBJ1-2; v_call: TRBV5-6; d_call: TRBD1; clone_size: -; cdr3_aa: CASSWTGTGFGYTF; cdr3_nt: TGTGCCAGCAGCTGGACCGGGACAGGGTTTGGCTACACCTTC